The 7 T cell receptor beta chains below all came from one sample that was sequenced in a study of T cell responses to AZD1222 COVID-19 vaccine (dated by TCRdb to the early 2020s). The sample's time point label, decoded: baseline before first vaccination. Library preparation was by the immunoSEQ multiplex PCR assay. TCRdb obtained this table from immuneACCESS and retained in-frame rearrangements with V and J assigned. These tables miss some clones; where compared with another copy, unresolved V genes account for less than half of the shortfall, and the remainder is unexplained. The sample table lists around 130,000 clones, roughly nine tenths of them with a count of one. Of the sample, approximately 5.1% falls within the top ten clones. The sequenced sample was peripheral blood, obtained on day 0 of AZD1222 vaccination. These receptors were taken from an adult in good health.

This chain joins TRBV7-2 and TRBJ2-7; D gene uncertain. V lost 4 bases and J 0 bases, leaving 7 bases between the germline ends. Germline values: CDR1 SGHTA, CDR2 FQGNSA. The CDR3 sequence is 13 residues long. The chain's CDR3 is CASSSHSSYEQYF. CDR3 bases: TGTGCCAGCAGCTCCCATTCCTCCTACGAGCAGTACTTC. The variable domain in full, with the rest retrieved from reference TRBV7-2 and TRBJ2-7, is GAGVSQSPSNKVTEKGKDVELRCDPISGHTALYWYRQSLGQGLEFLIYFQGNSAPDKSGLPSDRFSAERTGGSVSTLTIQRTQQEDSAVYLCASSSHSSYEQYFGPGTRLTVT.

Here the CDR3 reads CASSYSGTPKREKLFF. DNA for the CDR3: TGTGCCAGCAGTTACTCCGGGACTCCGAAACGAGAAAAACTGTTTTTT. The V call is TRBV6-5, the J call TRBJ1-4, with D maybe TRBD1 (5 bases). V lost 0 bases and J lost 8, with 16 bases in between. The CDR3 is 16 residues long. The germline V gene encodes CDR1 MNHEY and CDR2 SVGAGI.

V gene TRBV28 combines with J gene TRBJ1-2, with 9 positions matching TRBD1. The V and J ends lost 7 bases and 7 bases, in that order; junction bases with no gene match: 10. CDR3 length: 14 amino acids. Per germline, CDR1 MDHEN and CDR2 SYDVKM. The CDR3 is CASTPTGGVSGYTF. As DNA, the CDR3 is TGTGCCAGCACGCCTACAGGGGGCGTAAGTGGCTACACCTTC.

In its sample, this clone was seen once. V is TRBV6-5 and J is TRBJ2-7; unclear D gene. This CDR3 is 13 amino acids long. CDR1 and CDR2 (germline): MNHEY, SVGAGI. Trimming pared 4 bases from V and 1 base from J, leaving 8 bases between. The DNA of the CDR3 is TGTGCCAGCAGTTCCAAGGGTTCCTACGAGCAGTACTTC. Amino acids: CASSSKGSYEQYF.

The chain is built from TRBV3-1 (or the pseudogene TRBV3-2) and TRBJ1-4; tentative D call: TRBD1 (5 bases). The CDR3 extends over 14 amino acids. The germline CDR1 and CDR2 sequences are LGHDT and YNNKEL (reference sequence). Trimming removed 4 bases at V and 7 bases at J, with 13 bases between. The CDR3 bases are TGTGCCAGCAGCCTGAAGGGGAGTAGTGAAAAACTGTTTTTT. Encoded protein: CASSLKGSSEKLFF.

This chain uses TRBV29-1 with TRBJ1-5; no definite D call. The CDR3 spans 13 residues. Between the trimmed V and J ends, which lost 6 bases and 4 bases, there was a span of 13 bases. Germline V lookup: CDR1 SQVTM, CDR2 ANQGSEA. The CDR3 loop is CSVSSQANQPQHF. CDR3 sequence (DNA): TGCAGCGTATCGTCCCAGGCTAATCAGCCCCAGCATTTT.

This rearrangement joins TRBV30 to TRBJ1-2, with 8 positions matching TRBD1. Germline V gene lookup returns CDR1 GTSNPN and CDR2 SVGIG (reference sequence). V shed 0 bases, J shed 6 bases, and the junction held 3 bases outside the gene matches. This CDR3 contains 13 residues. CDR3 bases: TGTGCCTGGAGTGTTAAGACAGGGGATGGCTACACCTTC. The encoded protein is CAWSVKTGDGYTF.